A single TCR beta chain is shown here with its context. The target of this receptor is not known. The input lacks base qualities; no much larger clone sits a single base away. Library construction relied on the immunoSEQ multiplex PCR assay. On the study's bioinformatics: A statistical classification framework was built to diagnose cytomegalovirus status from the catalog of TCR beta chain sequences. TCRdb retrieved this table from immuneACCESS and kept in-frame rearrangements only. Not all clones are present; in checked studies, unresolved V genes account for under half, and no reason is known for the remainder. V and J calls plus clone size are reproduced from that table; the DNA served to infer D and trimming. In this sample the table shows 200,000 or so clones, 65% to 90% of which occur a single time. Jointly, the top ten make up roughly 13% of the sample. CDR1 and CDR2 (MNHNY, SVGAGI) derive from the germline V gene (reference sequence). Reading from cysteine to phenylalanine, the CDR3 counts 14 amino acids. The retained sequence is limited to the CDR3, 42 bases, with the frame set at the first base. The V end gives up 0 bases and the J end 5 bases, leaving 1 base in the junction not matched to a gene.

This sample is drawn from a study of cytomegalovirus exposure and HLA in healthy donors (dated by TCRdb to the late 2010s). Concerning the study at large: According to a later analysis, the roughly 130 validation repertoires were produced on the same platform as the 666 repertoires of the first cohort. The aim of the study was to test whether cataloging public T cell receptors could identify signatures of past pathogen exposure. In addition to the first cohort of around 670 subjects, a separate validation cohort of 120 different subjects was used. High-throughput TCR immunosequencing, statistical association of individual TCRs with disease status, and machine learning were combined to predict cytomegalovirus infection status. Broad study findings and their caveats: In a later analysis, TCRs clustered in the first cohort were found to also tend to co-occur in the 120 or so validation repertoires, with over 90% of cluster scores above 0. The study gave a list of 150 to 200 TCR beta chains associated with cytomegalovirus. In vitro tests confirmed that a few of the cytomegalovirus-associated TCR beta chains recognize cytomegalovirus antigens. The classifier was reported to diagnose cytomegalovirus status with high specificity and sensitivity in both the original cohort and the validation cohort. The authors suggested that the approach could potentially be generalized to other disease states and immunological phenotypes. While some public TCRs were present in many individuals, most TCR sequences turned up only very rarely across donors. The validation cohort had no HLA typing available for a later analysis, so co-occurrence within that cohort was assessed over all 120 or so repertoires.

Donors formed part of the validation cohort, which comprised 120 subjects and was distinct from the first cohort of 550 to 850 subjects. This chain joins TRBV6-6 to TRBJ2-5; the junction holds 9 bases that match TRBD1. Source material: PBMCs. This receptor was identified in a woman between 25 and 40 years old in good health and CMV-seropositive. The CDR3 protein is CASSYSTGGETQYF. The nucleotide sequence is given as TGTGCCAGCAGTTACTCGACAGGGGGGGAGACCCAGTACTTC.